A selection of T cell receptor beta chains follows, all from one sample in a study of T cells in Graves' hyperthyroidism and ophthalmopathy. Using its own MiXCR run on the multiplex PCR reads, TCRdb lists one record per CDR3 protein. The sample records about 600,000 distinct CDR3 sequences, 16% being singletons. The sequenced material came from blood. The receptors here all came from a woman in her 40s with Graves' ophthalmopathy. Both conserved end residues are part of each CDR3. The D gene is left open where the match is weak. Size tells how often a clone was seen (once, few, many) or the class of an expanded clone, and some rows leave it out.

d_call: .; v_call: TRBV18; clone_size: .; j_call: TRBJ2-3; cdr3_nt: TGTGCCAGCTCACCACCAAGTGGGGGCCACGATACGCAGTATTTT; cdr3_aa: CASSPPSGGHDTQYF
d_call: .; v_call: TRBV30; clone_size: many; j_call: TRBJ1-2; cdr3_nt: TGTGCCTGGAGTGTTTGGGGAGGTGGCTACACCTTC; cdr3_aa: CAWSVWGGGYTF
d_call: .; v_call: TRBV6-2/TRBV6-3; clone_size: .; j_call: TRBJ1-2; cdr3_nt: TGTGCCAGCAAACCCCAGGGGAACTATGGCTACACCTTC; cdr3_aa: CASKPQGNYGYTF
d_call: .; v_call: TRBV5-1; clone_size: many; j_call: TRBJ2-7; cdr3_nt: TGCGCCAGCAGCTTGGAGGTGAGCTCCTACGAGCAGTACTTC; cdr3_aa: CASSLEVSSYEQYF
d_call: TRBD1; v_call: TRBV12-3/TRBV12-4; clone_size: many; j_call: TRBJ1-1; cdr3_nt: TGTGCCAGCACACGGACAGGGGAGACTGAAGCTTTCTTT; cdr3_aa: CASTRTGETEAFF
d_call: .; v_call: TRBV20-1; clone_size: few; j_call: TRBJ2-5; cdr3_nt: TGCAGTGCCGATGGAGCACGGTACGATTCGATGGAGACCCAGTACTTC; cdr3_aa: CSADGARYDSMETQYF
d_call: TRBD1; v_call: TRBV10-3; clone_size: many; j_call: TRBJ1-2; cdr3_nt: TGTGCCATCAGGGAAAACAGGGGGTTCTATGGCTACACCTTC; cdr3_aa: CAIRENRGFYGYTF
d_call: .; v_call: TRBV28; clone_size: few; j_call: TRBJ2-7; cdr3_nt: TGTGCCAGCAGTTCCCCAGGGACCCACGAGCAGTACTTC; cdr3_aa: CASSSPGTHEQYF
d_call: TRBD2; v_call: TRBV2; clone_size: many; j_call: TRBJ2-7; cdr3_nt: TGTGCCAGCAGTGCATGGTTAGCGGGAGGTGGGGAGCAGTACTTC; cdr3_aa: CASSAWLAGGGEQYF
d_call: .; v_call: TRBV6-1; clone_size: many; j_call: TRBJ1-4; cdr3_nt: TGTGCCAGCAGCATAACAGGAGGAACGAAGGAAAAACTGTTTTTT; cdr3_aa: CASSITGGTKEKLFF
d_call: .; v_call: TRBV5-1; clone_size: .; j_call: TRBJ2-6; cdr3_nt: TGCGCCAGCAGCATGAACAGGGATAGCGCTGGGGCCAACGTCCTGACTTTC; cdr3_aa: CASSMNRDSAGANVLTF
d_call: TRBD1; v_call: TRBV12-3/TRBV12-4; clone_size: many; j_call: TRBJ1-1; cdr3_nt: TGTGCCAGCAGTTTCGGGACAGACATGAACACTGAAGCTTTCTTT; cdr3_aa: CASSFGTDMNTEAFF
d_call: .; v_call: TRBV6-6; clone_size: .; j_call: TRBJ1-2; cdr3_nt: TGTGCCAGCAGTTACTCGGGTAACGGCTACACCTTC; cdr3_aa: CASSYSGNGYTF
d_call: .; v_call: TRBV2; clone_size: many; j_call: TRBJ2-3; cdr3_nt: TGTGCCAGCATCCTACTAAGGGGAGATACGCAGTATTTT; cdr3_aa: CASILLRGDTQYF
d_call: .; v_call: TRBV6-5; clone_size: .; j_call: TRBJ2-7; cdr3_nt: TGTGCCAGCACCTCTCCGGGTGGCCGTGGAGGACACGAGCAGTACTTC; cdr3_aa: CASTSPGGRGGHEQYF
d_call: TRBD2; v_call: TRBV10-3; clone_size: .; j_call: TRBJ2-7; cdr3_nt: TGTGCCATCAGTTTTGGAGCGGGGGGGCACTCCTACGAGCAGTACTTC; cdr3_aa: CAISFGAGGHSYEQYF
d_call: TRBD1; v_call: TRBV10-2; clone_size: .; j_call: TRBJ2-7; cdr3_nt: TGCGCCAGCAGTGAACCGGGACAGGGTTCCTCCTACGAGCAGTACTTC; cdr3_aa: CASSEPGQGSSYEQYF
d_call: TRBD2; v_call: TRBV3-1; clone_size: many; j_call: TRBJ2-7; cdr3_nt: TGTGCCAGCTCACTAGCGGGAAAGTACGAGCAGTACTTC; cdr3_aa: CASSLAGKYEQYF
d_call: TRBD1; v_call: TRBV20-1; clone_size: few; j_call: TRBJ1-1; cdr3_nt: TGCAGTGCTACCCCGGGACAGGGGGCGCTCACTGAAGCTTTCTTT; cdr3_aa: CSATPGQGALTEAFF
d_call: .; v_call: TRBV30; clone_size: many; j_call: TRBJ2-3; cdr3_nt: TGTGCCTGGAGTACCCTGATTGATACGCAGTATTTT; cdr3_aa: CAWSTLIDTQYF
d_call: .; v_call: TRBV5-1; clone_size: many; j_call: TRBJ2-5; cdr3_nt: TGCGCCAGCAGCACCGGGACAACGAGCCAAGAGACCCAGTACTTC; cdr3_aa: CASSTGTTSQETQYF
d_call: TRBD1; v_call: TRBV29-1; clone_size: .; j_call: TRBJ2-1; cdr3_nt: TGCAGCGGGGACAGGGGGCGCGAGCAGTTCTTC; cdr3_aa: CSGDRGREQFF
d_call: .; v_call: TRBV12-3/TRBV12-4; clone_size: many; j_call: TRBJ2-3; cdr3_nt: TGTGCCAGCACCCAGATCAACACAGATACGCAGTATTTT; cdr3_aa: CASTQINTDTQYF
d_call: TRBD1; v_call: TRBV19; clone_size: .; j_call: TRBJ1-3; cdr3_nt: TGTGCCAGCACGGGACAGGACTCTGGAAACACCATATATTTT; cdr3_aa: CASTGQDSGNTIYF
d_call: .; v_call: TRBV19; clone_size: .; j_call: TRBJ1-2; cdr3_nt: TGTGCCAGTAGTAATCGGCCAGCCTATGGCTACACCTTC; cdr3_aa: CASSNRPAYGYTF
d_call: TRBD1; v_call: TRBV7-9; clone_size: many; j_call: TRBJ1-4; cdr3_nt: TGTGCCAGCAGCCGTACGACAGGGCATAATGAAAAACTGTTTTTT; cdr3_aa: CASSRTTGHNEKLFF
d_call: .; v_call: TRBV20-1; clone_size: few; j_call: TRBJ2-5; cdr3_nt: TGCAGTGCTAGAGGGATCCAAGAGACCCAGTACTTC; cdr3_aa: CSARGIQETQYF
d_call: .; v_call: TRBV6-2/TRBV6-3; clone_size: .; j_call: TRBJ1-1; cdr3_nt: TGTGCCAGCAATAGGGGGGGACTTAGTACTGAAGCTTTCTTT; cdr3_aa: CASNRGGLSTEAFF
d_call: TRBD2; v_call: TRBV7-9; clone_size: many; j_call: TRBJ2-1; cdr3_nt: TGTGCCAGCAGCGCAAGCGGGGGGCTTTTCGATGAGCAGTTCTTC; cdr3_aa: CASSASGGLFDEQFF
d_call: .; v_call: TRBV6-1; clone_size: few; j_call: TRBJ2-3; cdr3_nt: TGTGCCAGCAGATTCAGGGCCCTGAATCCCACAGATACGCAGTATTTT; cdr3_aa: CASRFRALNPTDTQYF
d_call: .; v_call: TRBV6-1; clone_size: many; j_call: TRBJ1-1; cdr3_nt: TGTGCCAGCAGTGAAGCTGGGGGGTGGGCTTTCTTT; cdr3_aa: CASSEAGGWAFF
d_call: TRBD2; v_call: TRBV10-3; clone_size: .; j_call: TRBJ2-3; cdr3_nt: TGTGCCATCAGTTCGACTAGCGGGAGCGTGGCAGATACGCAGTATTTT; cdr3_aa: CAISSTSGSVADTQYF
d_call: TRBD1; v_call: TRBV29-1; clone_size: many; j_call: TRBJ2-2; cdr3_nt: TGCAGCGCCCGACAGGGGGCAAACACCGGGGAGCTGTTTTTT; cdr3_aa: CSARQGANTGELFF
d_call: .; v_call: TRBV30; clone_size: many; j_call: TRBJ1-2; cdr3_nt: TGTGCCTGGAATGGGGGCGACTATGGCTACACCTTC; cdr3_aa: CAWNGGDYGYTF
d_call: TRBD2; v_call: TRBV4-1; clone_size: .; j_call: TRBJ2-5; cdr3_nt: TGCGCCAGCAGCCCCGGGGGGTTCCAAGAGACCCAGTACTTC; cdr3_aa: CASSPGGFQETQYF
d_call: .; v_call: TRBV3-1; clone_size: many; j_call: TRBJ2-2; cdr3_nt: TGTGCCAGCAGCCAATATCCCGGGGAGCTGTTTTTT; cdr3_aa: CASSQYPGELFF
d_call: TRBD2; v_call: TRBV7-9; clone_size: few; j_call: TRBJ2-5; cdr3_nt: TGTGCCAGCAGCCCCGGACTAGCGGAGCGCCAAGAGACCCAGTACTTC; cdr3_aa: CASSPGLAERQETQYF
d_call: .; v_call: TRBV6-4; clone_size: few; j_call: TRBJ1-1; cdr3_nt: TGTGCCAATTACCATCAGGGAACCCGTATGACCTCTACGGTGAACACTGAAGCTTTCTTT; cdr3_aa: CANYHQGTRMTSTVNTEAFF
d_call: .; v_call: TRBV28; clone_size: many; j_call: TRBJ2-5; cdr3_nt: TGTGCCAGCAGTTCCCCCTGGGAGACCCAGTACTTC; cdr3_aa: CASSSPWETQYF
d_call: .; v_call: TRBV5-1; clone_size: many; j_call: TRBJ2-2; cdr3_nt: TGCGCCAGCAGCTTGGAGCCCGGGGACACCGGGGAGCTGTTTTTT; cdr3_aa: CASSLEPGDTGELFF
d_call: TRBD2; v_call: TRBV7-9; clone_size: many; j_call: TRBJ2-3; cdr3_nt: TGTGCCAGCAGCCTAGGGGAGGGAACGAGGAAAGATACGCAGTATTTT; cdr3_aa: CASSLGEGTRKDTQYF
d_call: TRBD1; v_call: TRBV10-2; clone_size: .; j_call: TRBJ2-5; cdr3_nt: TGCGCCAGCAGTGAATTGAGGGACAGCCAAGAGACCCAGTACTTC; cdr3_aa: CASSELRDSQETQYF
d_call: .; v_call: TRBV29-1; clone_size: few; j_call: TRBJ2-7; cdr3_nt: TGCAGCGTTTACCTGACAGTTGATTCCTACGAGCAGTACTTC; cdr3_aa: CSVYLTVDSYEQYF
d_call: .; v_call: TRBV9; clone_size: many; j_call: TRBJ2-1; cdr3_nt: TGTGCCAGCAGCGTAGATGGGACCGGGGATGAGCAGTTCTTC; cdr3_aa: CASSVDGTGDEQFF
d_call: .; v_call: TRBV27; clone_size: .; j_call: TRBJ1-6; cdr3_nt: TGTGCCAGCAGTATGGGTGGGCTTGGAGGTTCACCCCTCCACTTT; cdr3_aa: CASSMGGLGGSPLHF
d_call: .; v_call: TRBV6-5; clone_size: many; j_call: TRBJ1-2; cdr3_nt: TGTGCCAGCAGTTACTATGTGGGGGATGGCTACACCTTC; cdr3_aa: CASSYYVGDGYTF
d_call: .; v_call: TRBV12-3/TRBV12-4; clone_size: many; j_call: TRBJ2-5; cdr3_nt: TGTGCCAGCAGTTTAGATCCAGCGCAAGAGACCCAGTACTTC; cdr3_aa: CASSLDPAQETQYF
d_call: TRBD1; v_call: TRBV5-1; clone_size: .; j_call: TRBJ1-1; cdr3_nt: TGCGCCAGCAGCTGGGACAGGGTCTCTGAAGCTTTCTTT; cdr3_aa: CASSWDRVSEAFF
d_call: .; v_call: TRBV6-2/TRBV6-3; clone_size: few; j_call: TRBJ2-3; cdr3_nt: TGTGCCAGCAGTTACAGTGGAGGGGGGCCAGATACGCAGTATTTT; cdr3_aa: CASSYSGGGPDTQYF
d_call: TRBD2; v_call: TRBV7-9; clone_size: .; j_call: TRBJ2-1; cdr3_nt: TGTGCCAGCGCCCTAGCGGGGGGCAATGAGCAGTTCTTC; cdr3_aa: CASALAGGNEQFF
d_call: TRBD1; v_call: TRBV10-3; clone_size: few; j_call: TRBJ1-1; cdr3_nt: TGTGCCATCAGGGAACAGGGGGCGGGGAACACTGAAGCTTTCTTT; cdr3_aa: CAIREQGAGNTEAFF
d_call: TRBD1; v_call: TRBV6-5; clone_size: many; j_call: TRBJ2-3; cdr3_nt: TGTGCCAGCAGTTACTTCCGACTCGGGACAGCTGAGGATACGCAGTATTTT; cdr3_aa: CASSYFRLGTAEDTQYF
d_call: TRBD1; v_call: TRBV6-1; clone_size: many; j_call: TRBJ1-4; cdr3_nt: TGTGCCAGCCGTACGACAGGGGCGGGAAAACTGTTTTTT; cdr3_aa: CASRTTGAGKLFF